This T cell receptor (beta chain) was obtained from a study of blood T cell repertoires in COVID-19. Study-level background: The study drew acute and convalescent COVID-19 samples from the United States, Italy and Spain. Nucleic acid was either cDNA or gDNA, and it came from T cells, B-cell-depleted T cells, or PBMCs.

With 2 bases clipped from V and 7 bases from J, the junction kept 4 bases outside the gene matches. CDR3 length: 15 residues. Germline V gives CDR1 SGHTA, CDR2 FQGNSA. Profiled with immunoSEQ multiplex PCR; TCRdb holds only in-frame clones, not every one. The sample lists about 58,000 clones, approximately 86% occurring once. Sequencing was done on a sample of peripheral blood. The rearrangement joins TRBV7-2 to TRBJ1-4; 10 nucleotides line up with TRBD1. This clonotype was obtained from a woman between 65 and 79 years old with active COVID-19. The CDR3 DNA sequence: TGTGCCAGCAGCTTACGGACAGGGGGGGGTGAAAAACTGTTTTTT. Residues: CASSLRTGGGEKLFF.